Shown below are 8 T cell receptor beta chains from a single sample sequenced in a study of T-cell reconstitution after alpha-beta-depleted transplantation in children. A library of TCRbeta sequences, prepared with unique molecular identifiers, was generated. Each CDR3 protein is one row after TCRdb ran MiXCR on the PCR reads. The data contain over 400,000 distinct CDR3 sequences, over 40% of them singletons. This material consisted of PBMCs, taken before TCRalphabeta/CD19-depleted stem cell transplant. The receptors stem from a girl aged 2-10 years with aplastic anemia, due to receive a stem cell transplant.

The table lists this clonotype with many counts. The chain combines TRBV10-3 with TRBJ2-2; TRBD1 might be the D (6 bases). Trimming took off 4 bases at V and 4 bases at J, with 13 bases between the two ends. This CDR3 spans 15 amino acids. Germline loops: CDR1 ENHRY, CDR2 SYGVKD. CDR3: CAISGLQGGTGELFF. CDR3 bases: TGTGCCATCAGTGGTCTACAGGGTGGCACCGGGGAGCTGTTTTTT.

The chain combines TRBV12-3 or TRBV12-4 with TRBJ1-4; D is uncertain. The V end was cut by 1 base, the J end by 5 bases, with 11 bases between. This CDR3 spans 15 amino acids. CDR3 coding DNA: TGTGCCAGCAGTTTAGGAACGGGAGGGAATGAAAAACTGTTTTTT. Translating gives CASSLGTGGNEKLFF.

This clonotype showed up just a few times. The V call is TRBV29-1, the J call TRBJ2-1; D is uncertain. The CDR3 length is 13 residues. Per the germline V gene, CDR1 is SQVTM and CDR2 is ANQGSEA. V was cut by 5 bases and J by 0 bases, with 8 bases left in between. CDR3 nucleotides: TGCAGCGTTCGGTCCTCCTCCTACAATGAGCAGTTCTTC. Translation gives CSVRSSSYNEQFF.

The CDR3 reads CASSSGGSSYNSPLHF. In nucleotides, the CDR3 is TGTGCCAGCAGCTCTGGGGGCAGCTCCTATAATTCACCCCTCCACTTT. The rearrangement uses TRBV28 and TRBJ1-6, with D perhaps TRBD1 (6 bases). Trimming stripped 6 bases from V and 0 bases from J, with 12 bases between. CDR3 length: 16 amino acids. Germline V gene sequence: CDR1 MDHEN, CDR2 SYDVKM.

The chain joins TRBV29-1 to TRBJ2-1, with a weak D call TRBD1 (5 bases). Germline assignment: CDR1 SQVTM and CDR2 ANQGSEA. Trimming removed 6 bases from V and 5 bases from J, with 17 bases in between. The CDR3 spans 14 residues. The CDR3 loop reads CSVAQGKEHNEQFF. The CDR3 nucleotides read TGCAGCGTAGCCCAGGGAAAGGAACACAATGAGCAGTTCTTC.

The chain uses TRBV10-3 and TRBJ2-3; the D gene is possibly TRBD2 (6 bases). The V end lost 0 bases, the J end lost 1 base, and 17 bases lay between the germline ends. CDR1 is ENHRY and CDR2 is SYGVKD in the germline V gene. The CDR3 length is 18 residues. CDR3 sequence reads: CAISESMSARGRTDTQYF. The CDR3 DNA follows: TGTGCCATCAGTGAGTCGATGTCGGCGCGGGGTCGCACAGATACGCAGTATTTT.

This clonotype has ten or more counts. V gene TRBV10-3 combines with J gene TRBJ1-1; D not resolved. Germline V gene data show CDR1 as ENHRY and CDR2 as SYGVKD. V lost 0 bases and J 3 bases, leaving 8 bases between the germline ends. CDR3 length: 14 amino acids. CDR3 bases: TGTGCCATCAGTGAGTCCACCAGATACACTGAAGCTTTCTTT. Its translation is CAISESTRYTEAFF.

In this sample, this clonotype turned up many times. This rearrangement joins TRBV5-1 to TRBJ2-7, with 7 nucleotides matching TRBD1. Losses at the gene ends were 4 bases for V and 3 bases for J; bases not matched to a gene: 4. CDR1 is SGHRS, CDR2 YFSETQ, per germline. CDR3 length equals 13 residues. DNA of the CDR3: TGCGCCAGCAGCACCCGGACAGGCTACGAGCAGTACTTC. This codes for CASSTRTGYEQYF.